The 11 T cell receptor beta chains presented below share a single source sample, sequenced in a study of shared clonotypes between healthy human individuals. Sequenced by immunoSEQ multiplex PCR; TCRdb stores in-frame clones only, minus some. The data contain 2 million to 2.5 million clones, around 93% of them seen just once; the ten biggest clones take up more than 0.35%. Sample: naive CD4+ T cells from PBMCs. Sample subset: CD45RA+ positively selected. The receptors stem from a man aged 18 to 29 in good health. Some clones in this sample may be carry-over from other donors' samples.

This sequence joins TRBV5-1 and TRBJ1-5; D is undetermined. This CDR3 is 15 amino acids long. The V gene's germline CDR1 is SGHRS and CDR2 YFSETQ. V shed 0 bases and J shed 3 bases, with 10 bases lying between them. The chain's CDR3 is CASSLVDPNNQPQHF. CDR3 in DNA: TGCGCCAGCAGCTTGGTGGACCCTAACAATCAGCCCCAGCATTTT.

The chain recombines TRBV25-1 with TRBJ1-1, with 7 bases matching TRBD1. The junction had 8 bases not matched to a gene; V was cut back by 3 bases and J by 7 bases. In germline, CDR1 is MGHDK, CDR2 SYGVNS. The CDR3 has 14 amino acids. CDR3 in amino acids: CASSEPGTAYEAFF. In DNA, the CDR3 is TGTGCCAGCAGTGAGCCCGGGACAGCCTATGAAGCTTTCTTT.

The chain uses TRBV6-6 and TRBJ2-5; perhaps TRBD2 as D (6 bases). Germline V gene data show CDR1 as MNHNY and CDR2 as SVGAGI (reference sequence). CDR3 length: 15 residues. Trimming stripped 4 bases from V and 7 bases from J, with 19 bases between. CDR3 loop: CASSFSAGTPGTQYF. The DNA of the CDR3 is TGTGCCAGCAGTTTCTCGGCCGGGACTCCCGGGACCCAGTACTTC.

As regards this clone: The same CDR3 is also encoded by other DNA sequences in this sample. The chain combines TRBV29-1 with TRBJ2-5; 8 bases are shared with TRBD1. Germline V gives CDR1 SQVTM, CDR2 ANQGSEA. Losses at the gene ends were 6 bases for V and 5 bases for J; bases not matched to a gene: 5. The CDR3 extends over 12 amino acids. Written as DNA, the CDR3 is TGCAGCGTCGCAGGGGGCGGTGAGACCCAGTACTTC. Translation gives CSVAGGGETQYF.

The chain is built from TRBV7-8 and TRBJ2-6; the D call may be TRBD1 or TRBD2 (5 bases each). Germline V gene sequence: CDR1 SGHVS, CDR2 FQNEAQ. Trimming removed 3 bases at V and 0 bases at J, with 12 bases between. This CDR3 spans 17 amino acids. As DNA, the CDR3 is TGTGCCAGCAGCTTCAGTCGGGGCTACTCTGGGGCCAACGTCCTGACTTTC. Protein sequence: CASSFSRGYSGANVLTF.

This clone showed up just once. This chain links TRBV6-5 with TRBJ1-1, with D possibly being TRBD1 (5 bases). The germline gives CDR1 MNHEY, CDR2 SVGAGI. The CDR3 runs 14 residues. Trimming left V 0 bases short and J 4 bases short, with 9 bases between. The CDR3, as DNA: TGTGCCAGCAGTTACTCGCGGGGCCCCACTGAAGCTTTCTTT. Translation: CASSYSRGPTEAFF.

The chain joins TRBV9 to TRBJ2-3, with TRBD2 matching 14 bases. Germline loops: CDR1 SGDLS, CDR2 YYNGEE. Germline trimming cut 5 bases from V and 6 bases from J; bases unmatched to any gene: 8. The CDR3 consists of 16 residues. CDR3 protein: CASSLGLAGGPDTQYF. The CDR3 DNA follows: TGTGCCAGCAGTCTTGGACTAGCGGGAGGCCCGGATACGCAGTATTTT. Combining the CDR3 with reference TRBV9 and TRBJ2-3 gives the whole variable domain DSGVTQTPKHLITATGQRVTLRCSPRSGDLSVYWYQQSLDQGLQFLIQYYNGEERAKGNILERFSAQQFPDLHSELNLSSLELGDSALYFCASSLGLAGGPDTQYFGPGTRLTVL.

The chain is built from TRBV28 and TRBJ2-6; D not resolved. The ends were cut back, 3 bases at V and 2 bases at J, with 8 bases in the middle. Per germline, CDR1 MDHEN and CDR2 SYDVKM. The length of the CDR3 is 15 residues. CDR3 coding DNA: TGTGCCAGCAGTTTTAACGGGCCTGGGGCCAACGTCCTGACTTTC. Residues: CASSFNGPGANVLTF.

The chain has TRBV7-2 and TRBJ2-2, with D perhaps being TRBD1 or TRBD2 (6 bases each). Germline CDR1 is SGHTA and CDR2 is FQGNSA. The V end lost 5 bases, the J end lost 6 bases, and 16 bases lay between the germline ends. The CDR3 has 15 residues. The CDR3: CASSTQMGGSGELFF. For the CDR3, the DNA is TGTGCCAGCAGCACCCAAATGGGGGGCTCCGGGGAGCTGTTTTTT.

This clone was observed a single time. V is TRBV28 and J is TRBJ2-1; a possible D gene is TRBD2 (6 bases). The CDR3 extends over 15 amino acids. Trimming took off 3 bases at V and 5 bases at J, with 14 bases between the two ends. Per the germline V gene, CDR1 is MDHEN and CDR2 is SYDVKM. The CDR3 sequence: CASSFGLARDNEQFF. The CDR3 DNA is TGTGCCAGCAGTTTCGGTCTAGCGCGGGACAATGAGCAGTTCTTC.

The J gene is TRBJ2-5, the V gene TRBV11-1; weak D call: TRBD2 (6 bases). This CDR3 is built from 13 residues. V shed 5 bases and J shed 4 bases, with 11 bases lying between them. The germline gives CDR1 SGHAT, CDR2 FQDESV (reference sequence). The CDR3 nucleotides read TGTGCCAGCAGCCCCGTAGCGGTAGAGACCCAGTACTTC. Residues: CASSPVAVETQYF.